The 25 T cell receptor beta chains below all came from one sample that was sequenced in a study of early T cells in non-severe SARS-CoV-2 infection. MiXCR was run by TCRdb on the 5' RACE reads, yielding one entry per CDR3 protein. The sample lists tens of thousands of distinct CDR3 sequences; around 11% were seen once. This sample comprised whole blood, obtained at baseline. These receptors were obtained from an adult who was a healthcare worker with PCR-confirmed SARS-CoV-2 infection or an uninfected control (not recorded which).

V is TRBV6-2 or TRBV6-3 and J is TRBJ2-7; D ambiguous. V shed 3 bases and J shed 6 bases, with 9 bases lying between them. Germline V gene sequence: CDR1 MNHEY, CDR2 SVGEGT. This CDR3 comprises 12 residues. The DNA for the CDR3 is TGTGCCAGCAGTTATACGGGCGGCGAGCAGTACTTC. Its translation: CASSYTGGEQYF.

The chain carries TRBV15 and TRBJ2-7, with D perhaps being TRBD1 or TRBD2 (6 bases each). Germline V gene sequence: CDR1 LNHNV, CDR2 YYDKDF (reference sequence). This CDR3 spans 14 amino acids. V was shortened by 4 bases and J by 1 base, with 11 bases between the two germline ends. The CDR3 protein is CATSMGGQSYEQYF. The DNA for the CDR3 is TGTGCCACCAGCATGGGGGGACAATCCTACGAGCAGTACTTC.

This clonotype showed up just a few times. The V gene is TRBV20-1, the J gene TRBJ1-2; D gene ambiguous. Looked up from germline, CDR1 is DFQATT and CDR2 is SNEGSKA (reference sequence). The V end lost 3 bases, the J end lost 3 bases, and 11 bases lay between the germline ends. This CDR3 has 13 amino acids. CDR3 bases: TGCAGTGCTAGCGTTCCCCGCGACTATGGCTACACCTTC. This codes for CSASVPRDYGYTF.

The chain's CDR3 is CASSLDSPHGELFF. The CDR3 bases are TGTGCCAGCAGCTTGGACAGTCCCCACGGGGAGCTGTTTTTT. The V call is TRBV5-5, the J call TRBJ2-2, with D hard to call. The CDR3 length is 14 residues. Germline CDR1 SGHKS, CDR2 YYEKEE (reference sequence). Trimming stripped 0 bases from V and 7 bases from J, with 10 bases between.

The CDR3 loop reads CASSEPGNTEAFF. DNA of the CDR3: TGTGCCAGCAGTGAACCAGGGAACACTGAAGCTTTCTTT. V is TRBV2 and J is TRBJ1-1, with D unclear. The V gene's germline CDR1 is SNHLY and CDR2 FYNNEI. V lost 2 bases and J 1 base, leaving 5 bases between the germline ends. The CDR3 covers 13 residues.

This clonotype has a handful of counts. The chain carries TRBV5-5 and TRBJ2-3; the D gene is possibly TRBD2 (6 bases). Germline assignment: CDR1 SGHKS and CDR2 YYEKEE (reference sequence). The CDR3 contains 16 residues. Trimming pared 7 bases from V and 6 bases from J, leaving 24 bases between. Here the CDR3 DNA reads TGTGCCAGCTGCGTCTATCGGGGGTCCCTTCGTGATACGCAGTATTTT. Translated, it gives CASCVYRGSLRDTQYF. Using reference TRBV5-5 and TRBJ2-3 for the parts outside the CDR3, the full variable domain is DAGVTQSPTHLIKTRGQQVTLRCSPISGHKSVSWYQQVLGQGPQFIFQYYEKEERGRGNFPDRFSARQFPNYSSELNVNALLLGDSALYLCASCVYRGSLRDTQYFGPGTRLTVL.

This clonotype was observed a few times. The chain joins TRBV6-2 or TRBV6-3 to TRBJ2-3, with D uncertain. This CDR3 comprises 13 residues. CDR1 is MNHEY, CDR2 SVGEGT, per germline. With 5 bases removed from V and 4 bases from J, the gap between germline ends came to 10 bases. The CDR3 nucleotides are TGTGCCAGCAGTCGACCGCGGCCAGATACGCAGTATTTT. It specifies CASSRPRPDTQYF.

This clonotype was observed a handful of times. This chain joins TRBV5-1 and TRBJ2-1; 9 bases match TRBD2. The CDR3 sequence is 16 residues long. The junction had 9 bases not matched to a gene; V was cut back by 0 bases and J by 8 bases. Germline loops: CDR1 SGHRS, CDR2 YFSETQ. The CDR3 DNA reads TGCGCCAGCAGCTTGGAATCATTCTTAGCGGGGGATGAGCAGTTCTTC. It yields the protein CASSLESFLAGDEQFF.

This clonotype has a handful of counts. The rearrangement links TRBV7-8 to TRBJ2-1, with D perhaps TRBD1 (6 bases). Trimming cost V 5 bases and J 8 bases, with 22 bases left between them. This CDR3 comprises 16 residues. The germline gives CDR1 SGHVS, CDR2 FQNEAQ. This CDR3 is CASSPLTGKKNYEQFF. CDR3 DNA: TGTGCCAGCAGCCCCCTCACAGGGAAGAAGAATTATGAGCAGTTCTTC.

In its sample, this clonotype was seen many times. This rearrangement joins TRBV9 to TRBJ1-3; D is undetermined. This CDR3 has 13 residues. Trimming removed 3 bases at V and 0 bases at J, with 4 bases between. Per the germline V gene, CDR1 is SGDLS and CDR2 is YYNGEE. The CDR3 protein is CASSEISGNTIYF. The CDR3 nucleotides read TGTGCCAGCAGCGAAATCTCTGGAAACACCATATATTTT.

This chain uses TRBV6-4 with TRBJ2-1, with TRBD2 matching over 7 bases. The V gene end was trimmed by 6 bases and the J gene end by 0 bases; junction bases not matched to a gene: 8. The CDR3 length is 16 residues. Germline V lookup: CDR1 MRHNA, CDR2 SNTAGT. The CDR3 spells CASRTMGGGSYNEQFF. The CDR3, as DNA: TGTGCCAGCAGAACCATGGGGGGGGGCTCCTACAATGAGCAGTTCTTC.

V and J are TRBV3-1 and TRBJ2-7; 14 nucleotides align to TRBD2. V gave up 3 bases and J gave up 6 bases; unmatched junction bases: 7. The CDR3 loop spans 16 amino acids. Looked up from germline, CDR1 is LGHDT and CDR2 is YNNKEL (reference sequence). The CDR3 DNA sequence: TGTGCCAGCAGCCAGCACGGACTAGCGGGGGGCGGCGAGCAGTACTTC. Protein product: CASSQHGLAGGGEQYF.

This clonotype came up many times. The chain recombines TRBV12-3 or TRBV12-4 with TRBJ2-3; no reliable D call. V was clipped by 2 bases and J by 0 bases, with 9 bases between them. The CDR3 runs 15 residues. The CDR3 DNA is TGTGCCAGCAGTTTAACGTCCCGCAGCACAGATACGCAGTATTTT. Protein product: CASSLTSRSTDTQYF.

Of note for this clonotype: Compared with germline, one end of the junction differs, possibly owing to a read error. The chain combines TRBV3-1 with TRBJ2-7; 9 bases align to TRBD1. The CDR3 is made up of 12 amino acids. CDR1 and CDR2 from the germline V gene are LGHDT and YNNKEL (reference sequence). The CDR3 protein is CASSQTQGALDF. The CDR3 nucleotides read TGTGCCAGCAGCCAGACACAGGGGGCTTTGGACTTC.

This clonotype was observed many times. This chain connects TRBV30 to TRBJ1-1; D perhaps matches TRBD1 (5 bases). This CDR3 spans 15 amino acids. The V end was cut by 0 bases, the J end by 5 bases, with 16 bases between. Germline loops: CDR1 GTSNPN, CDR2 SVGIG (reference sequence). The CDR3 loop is CAWSVQGVGRTEAFF. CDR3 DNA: TGTGCCTGGAGTGTCCAGGGAGTCGGACGGACTGAAGCTTTCTTT.

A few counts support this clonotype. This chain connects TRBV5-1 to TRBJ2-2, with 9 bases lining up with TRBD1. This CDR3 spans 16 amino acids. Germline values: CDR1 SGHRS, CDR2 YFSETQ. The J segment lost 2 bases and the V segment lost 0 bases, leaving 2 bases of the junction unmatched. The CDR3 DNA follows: TGCGCCAGCAGCTTGGGAACAGGGGGCAACACCGGGGAGCTGTTTTTT. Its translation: CASSLGTGGNTGELFF.

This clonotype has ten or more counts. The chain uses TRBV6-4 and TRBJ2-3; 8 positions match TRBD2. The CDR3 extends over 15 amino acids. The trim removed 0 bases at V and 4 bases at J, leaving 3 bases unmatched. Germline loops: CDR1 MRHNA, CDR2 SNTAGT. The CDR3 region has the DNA TGTGCCAGCAGTGACTCGACGGGGGGGCCAGATACGCAGTATTTT. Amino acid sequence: CASSDSTGGPDTQYF.

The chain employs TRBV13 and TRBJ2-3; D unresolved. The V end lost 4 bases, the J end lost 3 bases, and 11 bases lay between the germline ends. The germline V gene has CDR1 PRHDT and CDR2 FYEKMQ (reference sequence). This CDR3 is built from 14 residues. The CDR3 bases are TGTGCCAGCAGCTCCCTTTTCGCTACAGATACGCAGTATTTT. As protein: CASSSLFATDTQYF.

The CDR3 DNA sequence: TGTGCCAGCAGCTCGAGTCAGGGACTCGGTACCGGGGAGCTGTTTTTT. Residues: CASSSSQGLGTGELFF. This chain connects TRBV11-2 to TRBJ2-2; D perhaps matches TRBD2 (6 bases). The length of the CDR3 is 16 residues. Germline CDR1 reads SGHAT; CDR2 reads FQNNGV. Trimming took off 4 bases at V and 5 bases at J, with 17 bases between the two ends. The whole variable domain, filled in from reference TRBV11-2 and TRBJ2-2, reads EAGVAQSPRYKIIEKRQSVAFWCNPISGHATLYWYQQILGQGPKLLIQFQNNGVVDDSQLPKDRFSAERLKGVDSTLKIQPAKLEDSAVYLCASSSSQGLGTGELFFGEGSRLTVL.

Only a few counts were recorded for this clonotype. The CDR3 loop is CASSRRDRPYEQYF. The CDR3 nucleotides are TGTGCCAGCAGCCGCCGGGACCGACCCTACGAGCAGTACTTC. The chain joins TRBV7-8 to TRBJ2-7, with D perhaps being TRBD1 or TRBD2 (5 bases each). CDR1 is SGHVS, CDR2 FQNEAQ, per germline. There are 14 residues in the CDR3. Trimming shortened V by 5 bases and J by 2 bases, and 13 bases separated the two germline ends.

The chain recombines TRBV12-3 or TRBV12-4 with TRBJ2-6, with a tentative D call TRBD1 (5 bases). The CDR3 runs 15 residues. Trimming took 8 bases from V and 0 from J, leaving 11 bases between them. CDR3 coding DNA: TGTGCCAGCGCTGAGACAGTCTCTGGGGCCAACGTCCTGACTTTC. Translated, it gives CASAETVSGANVLTF.

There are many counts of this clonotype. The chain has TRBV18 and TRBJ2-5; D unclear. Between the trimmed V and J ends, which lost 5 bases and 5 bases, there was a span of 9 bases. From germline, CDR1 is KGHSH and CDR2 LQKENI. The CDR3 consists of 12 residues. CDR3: CASSARLETQYF. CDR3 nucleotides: TGTGCCAGCTCAGCCAGGTTGGAGACCCAGTACTTC.

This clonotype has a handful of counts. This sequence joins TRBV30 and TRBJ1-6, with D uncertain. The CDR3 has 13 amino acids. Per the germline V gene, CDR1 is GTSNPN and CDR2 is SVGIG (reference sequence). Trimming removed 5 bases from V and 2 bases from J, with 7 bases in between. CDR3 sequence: CAWGETYNSPLHF. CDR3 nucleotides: TGTGCCTGGGGGGAAACCTATAATTCACCCCTCCACTTT.

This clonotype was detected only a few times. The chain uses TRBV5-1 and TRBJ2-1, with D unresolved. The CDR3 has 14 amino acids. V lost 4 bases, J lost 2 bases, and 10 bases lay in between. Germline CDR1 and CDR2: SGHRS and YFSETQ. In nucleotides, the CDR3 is TGCGCCAGCAGCCCCCCGAGACCCTACAATGAGCAGTTCTTC. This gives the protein CASSPPRPYNEQFF.

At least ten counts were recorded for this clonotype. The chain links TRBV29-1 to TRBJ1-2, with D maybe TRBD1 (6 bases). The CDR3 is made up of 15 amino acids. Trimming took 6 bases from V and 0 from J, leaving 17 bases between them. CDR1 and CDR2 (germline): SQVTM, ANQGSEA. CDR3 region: CSVSPGGRTNYGYTF. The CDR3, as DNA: TGCAGCGTCTCCCCCGGGGGGCGGACTAACTATGGCTACACCTTC. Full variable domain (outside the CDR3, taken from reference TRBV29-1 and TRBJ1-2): SAVISQKPSRDICQRGTSLTIQCQVDSQVTMMFWYRQQPGQSLTLIATANQGSEATYESGFVIDKFPISRPNLTFSTLTVSNMSPEDSSIYLCSVSPGGRTNYGYTFGSGTRLTVV.